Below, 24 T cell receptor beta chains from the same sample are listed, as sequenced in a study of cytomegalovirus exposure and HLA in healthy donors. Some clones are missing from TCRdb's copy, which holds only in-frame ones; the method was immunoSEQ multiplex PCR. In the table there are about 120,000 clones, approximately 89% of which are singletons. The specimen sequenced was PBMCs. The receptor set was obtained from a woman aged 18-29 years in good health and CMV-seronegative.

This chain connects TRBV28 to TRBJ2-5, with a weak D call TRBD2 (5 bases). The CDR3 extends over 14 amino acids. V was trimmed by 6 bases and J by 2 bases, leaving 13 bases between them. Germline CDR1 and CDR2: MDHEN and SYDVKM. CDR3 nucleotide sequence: TGTGCCAGCAGCTCGGGTAGCGTACAAGAGACCCAGTACTTC. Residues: CASSSGSVQETQYF.

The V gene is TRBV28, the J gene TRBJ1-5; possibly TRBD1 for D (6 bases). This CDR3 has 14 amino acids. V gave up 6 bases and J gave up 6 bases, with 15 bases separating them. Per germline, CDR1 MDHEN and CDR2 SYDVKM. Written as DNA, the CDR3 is TGTGCCAGCAGCCCGAACAGGGTCCGTCAGCCCCAGCATTTT. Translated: CASSPNRVRQPQHF.

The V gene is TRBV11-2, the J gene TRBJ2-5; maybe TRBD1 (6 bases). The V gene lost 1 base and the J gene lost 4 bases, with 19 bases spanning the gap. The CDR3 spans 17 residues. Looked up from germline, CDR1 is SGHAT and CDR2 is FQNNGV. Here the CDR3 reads CASSLVSPQGRGETQYF. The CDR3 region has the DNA TGTGCCAGCAGCTTAGTTAGTCCACAGGGTAGAGGAGAGACCCAGTACTTC.

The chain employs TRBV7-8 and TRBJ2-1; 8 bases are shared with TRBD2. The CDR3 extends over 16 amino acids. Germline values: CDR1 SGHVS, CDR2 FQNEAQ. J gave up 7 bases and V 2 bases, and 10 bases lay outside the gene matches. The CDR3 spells CASSLSPRGGPNEQFF. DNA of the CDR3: TGTGCCAGCAGCTTATCCCCCCGCGGGGGGCCGAATGAGCAGTTCTTC.

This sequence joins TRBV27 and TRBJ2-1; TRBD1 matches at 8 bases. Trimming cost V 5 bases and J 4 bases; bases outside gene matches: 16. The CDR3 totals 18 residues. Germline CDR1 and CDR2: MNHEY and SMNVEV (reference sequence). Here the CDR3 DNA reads TGTGCCAGCAGTCGACGATGGACAGGGTGGGGTCGGTACAATGAGCAGTTCTTC. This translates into CASSRRWTGWGRYNEQFF.

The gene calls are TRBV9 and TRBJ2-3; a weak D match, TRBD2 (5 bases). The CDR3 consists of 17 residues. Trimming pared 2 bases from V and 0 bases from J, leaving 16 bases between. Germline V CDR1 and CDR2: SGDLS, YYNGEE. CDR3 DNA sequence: TGTGCCAGCAGCGTCCAAAGCGTCGGGGTTAGCACAGATACGCAGTATTTT. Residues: CASSVQSVGVSTDTQYF.

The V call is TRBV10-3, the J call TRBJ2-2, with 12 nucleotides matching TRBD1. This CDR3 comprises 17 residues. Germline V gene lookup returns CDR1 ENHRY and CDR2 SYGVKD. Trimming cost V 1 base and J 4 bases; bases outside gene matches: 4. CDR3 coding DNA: TGTGCCATCAGTGAGTTACCGGGACAGGGGGCCACCGGGGAGCTGTTTTTT. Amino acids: CAISELPGQGATGELFF.

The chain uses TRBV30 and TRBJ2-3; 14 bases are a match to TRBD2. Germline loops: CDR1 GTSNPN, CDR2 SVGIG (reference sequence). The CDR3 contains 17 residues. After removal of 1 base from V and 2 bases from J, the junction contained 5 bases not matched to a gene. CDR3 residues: CAWSAGTSGSVTDTQYF. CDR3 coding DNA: TGTGCCTGGAGTGCCGGGACTAGCGGGAGCGTCACAGATACGCAGTATTTT.

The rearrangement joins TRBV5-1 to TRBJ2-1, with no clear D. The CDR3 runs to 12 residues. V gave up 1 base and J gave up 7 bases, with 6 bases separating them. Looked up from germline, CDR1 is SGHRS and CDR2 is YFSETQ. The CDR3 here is CASSLKANEQFF. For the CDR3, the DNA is TGCGCCAGCAGCTTGAAAGCTAATGAGCAGTTCTTC.

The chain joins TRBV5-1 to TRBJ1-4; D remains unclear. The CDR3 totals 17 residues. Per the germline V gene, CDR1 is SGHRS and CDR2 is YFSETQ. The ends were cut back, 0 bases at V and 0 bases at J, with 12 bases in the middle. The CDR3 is CASSLAPGGATNEKLFF. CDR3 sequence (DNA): TGCGCCAGCAGCTTGGCCCCCGGCGGGGCAACTAATGAAAAACTGTTTTTT.

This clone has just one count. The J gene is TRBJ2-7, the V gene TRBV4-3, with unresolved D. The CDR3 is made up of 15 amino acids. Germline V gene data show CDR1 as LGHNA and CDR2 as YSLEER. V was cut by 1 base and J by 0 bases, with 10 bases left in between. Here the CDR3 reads CASSQGFRSSYEQYF. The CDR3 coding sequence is TGCGCCAGCAGCCAAGGCTTCCGGAGCTCCTACGAGCAGTACTTC.

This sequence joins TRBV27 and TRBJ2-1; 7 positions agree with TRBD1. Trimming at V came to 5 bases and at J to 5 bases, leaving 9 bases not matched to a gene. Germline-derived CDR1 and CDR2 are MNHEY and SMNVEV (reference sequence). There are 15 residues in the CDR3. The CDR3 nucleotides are TGTGCCAGCAGTCACACCGGGACAGTTAACAATGAGCAGTTCTTC. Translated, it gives CASSHTGTVNNEQFF.

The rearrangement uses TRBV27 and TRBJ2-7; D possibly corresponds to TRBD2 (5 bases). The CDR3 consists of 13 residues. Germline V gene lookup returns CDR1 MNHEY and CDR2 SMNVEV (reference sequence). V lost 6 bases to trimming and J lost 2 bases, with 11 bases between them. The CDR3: CASSPGAAYEQYF. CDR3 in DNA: TGTGCCAGCAGCCCCGGAGCGGCCTACGAGCAGTACTTC.

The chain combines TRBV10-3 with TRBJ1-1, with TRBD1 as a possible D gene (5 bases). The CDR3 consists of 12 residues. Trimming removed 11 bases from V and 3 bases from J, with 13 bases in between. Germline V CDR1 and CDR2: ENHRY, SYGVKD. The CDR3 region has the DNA TGTGCCTCCCAGGGAAAGGACACTGAAGCTTTCTTT. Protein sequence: CASQGKDTEAFF.

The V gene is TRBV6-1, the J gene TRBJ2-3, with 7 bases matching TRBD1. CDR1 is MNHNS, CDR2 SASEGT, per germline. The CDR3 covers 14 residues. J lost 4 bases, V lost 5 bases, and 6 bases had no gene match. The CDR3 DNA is TGTGCCAGCAGTAGACAGGGACCTCCAGATACGCAGTATTTT. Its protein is CASSRQGPPDTQYF.

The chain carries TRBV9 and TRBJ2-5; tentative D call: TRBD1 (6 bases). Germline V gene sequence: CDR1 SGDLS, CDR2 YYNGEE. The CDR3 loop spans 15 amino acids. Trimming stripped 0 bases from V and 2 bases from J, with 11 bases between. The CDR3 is CASSVGTVFQETQYF. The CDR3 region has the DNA TGTGCCAGCAGCGTAGGGACAGTCTTTCAAGAGACCCAGTACTTC.

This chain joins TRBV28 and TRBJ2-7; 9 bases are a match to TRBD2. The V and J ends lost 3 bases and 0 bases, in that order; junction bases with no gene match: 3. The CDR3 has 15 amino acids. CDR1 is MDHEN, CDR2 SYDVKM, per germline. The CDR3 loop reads CASSLASGVSYEQYF. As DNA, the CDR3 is TGTGCCAGCAGTTTGGCTAGCGGGGTCTCCTACGAGCAGTACTTC.

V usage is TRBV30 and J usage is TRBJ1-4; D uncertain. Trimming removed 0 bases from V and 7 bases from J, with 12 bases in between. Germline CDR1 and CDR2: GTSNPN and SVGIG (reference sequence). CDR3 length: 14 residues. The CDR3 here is CAWSVGGTAEKLFF. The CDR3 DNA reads TGTGCCTGGAGTGTAGGCGGCACGGCTGAAAAACTGTTTTTT.

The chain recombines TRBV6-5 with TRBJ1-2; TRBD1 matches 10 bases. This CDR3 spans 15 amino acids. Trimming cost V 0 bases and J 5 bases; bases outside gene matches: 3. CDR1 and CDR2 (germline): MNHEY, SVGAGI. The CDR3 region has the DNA TGTGCCAGCAGTTACTCCCGGACAGGGGGTTATGGCTACACCTTC. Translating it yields CASSYSRTGGYGYTF.

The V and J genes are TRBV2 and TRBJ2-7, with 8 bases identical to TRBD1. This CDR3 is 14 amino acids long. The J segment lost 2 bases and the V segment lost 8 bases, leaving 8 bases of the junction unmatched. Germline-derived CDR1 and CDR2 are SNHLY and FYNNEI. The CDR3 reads CASDLRTGTYEQYV. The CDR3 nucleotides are TGTGCCAGCGACCTCAGGACAGGGACCTACGAGCAGTACGTC.

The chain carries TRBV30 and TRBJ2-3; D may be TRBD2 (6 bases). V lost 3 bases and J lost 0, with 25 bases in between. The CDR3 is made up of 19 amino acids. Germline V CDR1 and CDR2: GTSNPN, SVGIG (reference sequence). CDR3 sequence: CAWRDYVAGANPSTDTQYF. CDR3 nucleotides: TGTGCCTGGAGGGACTATGTAGCCGGGGCTAATCCTAGCACAGATACGCAGTATTTT.

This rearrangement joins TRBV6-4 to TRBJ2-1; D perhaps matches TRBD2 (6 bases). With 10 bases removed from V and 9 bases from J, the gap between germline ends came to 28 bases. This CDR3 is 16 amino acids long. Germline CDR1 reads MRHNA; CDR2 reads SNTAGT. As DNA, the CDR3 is TGTGCCACCGAGGGGCCCGGGACTCCAAATGCCATTGAGCAGTTCTTC. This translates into CATEGPGTPNAIEQFF.

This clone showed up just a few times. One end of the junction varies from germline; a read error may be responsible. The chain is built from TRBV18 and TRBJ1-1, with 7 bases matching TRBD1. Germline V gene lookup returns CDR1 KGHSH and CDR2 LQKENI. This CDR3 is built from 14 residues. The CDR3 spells CASSEMTGNSEAFF. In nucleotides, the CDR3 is TGTGCCAGCTCAGAAATGACAGGGAACTCTGAAGCTTTCTTT.

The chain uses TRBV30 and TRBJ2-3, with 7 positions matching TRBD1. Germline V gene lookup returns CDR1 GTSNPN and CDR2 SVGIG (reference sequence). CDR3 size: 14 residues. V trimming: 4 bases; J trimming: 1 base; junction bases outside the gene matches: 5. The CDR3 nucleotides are TGTGCCTGGACACCGGGACAGCGCACAGATACGCAGTATTTT. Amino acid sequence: CAWTPGQRTDTQYF.